The 15 T cell receptor beta chains below were found in one sample sequenced in a study of cytomegalovirus exposure and HLA in healthy donors. The primer mix had 60 Vbeta and 13 Jbeta primers. Libraries were prepared by immunoSEQ multiplex PCR; TCRdb keeps only in-frame clonotypes and omits some of them. The sample carries 90,000 to 95,000 clones, roughly 78% recorded once. Sequenced: PBMCs. These receptors originate from a male donor in good health and CMV-seropositive.

V is TRBV9 and J is TRBJ2-3, with a tentative D call TRBD2 (6 bases). CDR1 SGDLS and CDR2 YYNGEE come from the germline V gene. The CDR3 is made up of 15 amino acids. Trimming took 4 bases from V and 4 from J, leaving 16 bases between them. The CDR3 loop is CASSHGTAGADTQYF. CDR3 DNA sequence: TGTGCCAGCAGCCACGGGACTGCAGGCGCAGATACGCAGTATTTT.

CDR3 DNA sequence: TGTGCCAGCAGCTGGGCAGGGGCGCCCAACGTCTACGAGCAGTACTTC. This gives the protein CASSWAGAPNVYEQYF. This rearrangement joins TRBV7-6 to TRBJ2-7, with a tentative D call TRBD1 (6 bases). This CDR3 has 16 residues. V was shortened by 4 bases and J by 3 bases, with 19 bases between the two germline ends. Germline V CDR1 and CDR2: SGHVS, FNYEAQ. The complete variable domain, with remaining parts taken from reference TRBV7-6 and TRBJ2-7, reads GAGVSQSPRYKVTKRGQDVALRCDPISGHVSLYWYRQALGQGPEFLTYFNYEAQQDKSGLPNDRFSAERPEGSISTLTIQRTEQRDSAMYRCASSWAGAPNVYEQYFGPGTRLTVT.

The chain couples TRBV9 to TRBJ1-1, with 10 bases fitting TRBD1. Unmatched junction bases numbered 10, after V lost 4 bases and J lost 1 base. The CDR3 spans 17 residues. Germline lookup yields CDR1 SGDLS and CDR2 YYNGEE. This CDR3 reads CASSRTTWTGGNTEAFF. The DNA of the CDR3 is TGTGCCAGCAGCCGCACTACTTGGACAGGGGGGAACACTGAAGCTTTCTTT.

The rearrangement joins TRBV27 to TRBJ2-1; a weak D match, TRBD2 (7 bases). V was clipped by 6 bases and J by 9 bases, with 12 bases between them. CDR3 size: 12 residues. CDR1 MNHEY and CDR2 SMNVEV come from the germline V gene (reference sequence). CDR3 nucleotides: TGTGCCAGCAGAGCTAGGGGGGGTGAGCAGTTCTTC. It codes for CASRARGGEQFF.

The V gene is TRBV7-9, the J gene TRBJ2-1; TRBD1 aligns across 8 bases. The germline gives CDR1 SEHNR, CDR2 FQNEAQ (reference sequence). This CDR3 region has 15 residues. V trimming: 1 base; J trimming: 8 bases; junction bases outside the gene matches: 7. CDR3 residues: CASSLGQGPGDEQFF. CDR3 DNA sequence: TGTGCCAGCAGCTTAGGACAGGGGCCCGGGGATGAGCAGTTCTTC. Supplemented by reference TRBV7-9 and TRBJ2-1, the full variable domain reads DTGVSQNPRHKITKRGQNVTFRCDPISEHNRLYWYRQTLGQGPEFLTYFQNEAQLEKSRLLSDRFSAERPKGSFSTLEIQRTEQGDSAMYLCASSLGQGPGDEQFFGPGTRLTVL.

The chain combines TRBV27 with TRBJ1-5, with a possible D match to TRBD1 (5 bases). Germline CDR1 MNHEY, CDR2 SMNVEV (reference sequence). V was cut by 6 bases and J by 1 base, with 13 bases left in between. This CDR3 comprises 15 residues. The CDR3 spells CASRYVAGSNQPQHF. The CDR3 bases are TGTGCCAGCAGGTACGTCGCAGGGAGCAATCAGCCCCAGCATTTT.

The rearrangement uses TRBV30 and TRBJ1-6, with a possible D match to TRBD1 (6 bases). The ends were cut back, 5 bases at V and 5 bases at J, with 13 bases in the middle. Germline CDR1 GTSNPN, CDR2 SVGIG (reference sequence). The CDR3 has 14 amino acids. The CDR3 DNA reads TGTGCCTGGGGACGGGACACAGATAATTCACCCCTCCACTTT. This gives the protein CAWGRDTDNSPLHF.

The chain carries TRBV6-6 and TRBJ1-5, with a weak D call TRBD1 (5 bases). The CDR3 totals 15 residues. Between the trimmed V and J ends, which lost 6 bases and 4 bases, there was a span of 16 bases. From germline, CDR1 is MNHNY and CDR2 SVGAGI (reference sequence). The CDR3 spells CASSHPEGRNQPQHF. CDR3 bases: TGTGCCAGCAGCCACCCCGAGGGGAGGAATCAGCCCCAGCATTTT.

This chain links TRBV2 with TRBJ2-2; perhaps TRBD1 as D (7 bases). V lost 7 bases to trimming and J lost 3 bases, with 15 bases between them. CDR1 and CDR2 (germline): SNHLY, FYNNEI. The CDR3 runs 15 residues. In DNA, the CDR3 is TGTGCCAGCAACAACAGGGGAGGATACACCGGGGAGCTGTTTTTT. Translated, it gives CASNNRGGYTGELFF.

The chain carries TRBV30 and TRBJ1-6; D perhaps matches TRBD1 (5 bases). The CDR3 runs to 14 residues. Trimming stripped 7 bases from V and 5 bases from J, with 15 bases between. Germline V gene lookup returns CDR1 GTSNPN and CDR2 SVGIG (reference sequence). The CDR3 loop reads CASFPQGNNSPLHF. DNA for the CDR3: TGTGCCTCATTCCCCCAGGGAAATAATTCACCCCTCCACTTT.

The chain combines TRBV11-1 with TRBJ2-5; maybe TRBD1 (5 bases). The CDR3 has 13 amino acids. V was clipped by 5 bases and J by 3 bases, with 10 bases between them. CDR1 SGHAT and CDR2 FQDESV come from the germline V gene (reference sequence). The DNA of the CDR3 is TGTGCCAGCAGCCTATTAGGGGAAGAGACCCAGTACTTC. Amino acids: CASSLLGEETQYF. Full variable domain (rest looked up from reference TRBV11-1 and TRBJ2-5): EAEVAQSPRYKITEKSQAVAFWCDPISGHATLYWYRQILGQGPELLVQFQDESVVDDSQLPKDRFSAERLKGVDSTLKIQPAELGDSAMYLCASSLLGEETQYFGPGTRLLVL.

The J gene is TRBJ1-5, the V gene TRBV28; D remains unclear. CDR3 size: 15 residues. V was shortened by 3 bases and J by 7 bases, with 16 bases between the two germline ends. The germline CDR1 and CDR2 sequences are MDHEN and SYDVKM. CDR3 nucleotides: TGTGCCAGCAGTTTGGCAGGCTTGGGCCTACAGCCCCAGCATTTT. Amino acid sequence: CASSLAGLGLQPQHF.

The genes are TRBV6-4 and TRBJ2-5; D is possibly TRBD2 (7 bases). The CDR3 covers 14 residues. Germline lookup yields CDR1 MRHNA and CDR2 SNTAGT. The V and J ends lost 7 bases and 5 bases respectively, with 17 bases between them. CDR3 amino acids: CASKRGGVRETQYF. The CDR3 DNA follows: TGTGCCAGCAAGAGGGGGGGAGTAAGGGAGACCCAGTACTTC.

This clone came up a few times. J is TRBJ2-1 and V is TRBV7-8; 9 bases match TRBD2. This CDR3 region has 15 residues. V trimming: 1 base; J trimming: 3 bases; junction bases outside the gene matches: 1. Germline V gene data show CDR1 as SGHVS and CDR2 as FQNEAQ. CDR3 in amino acids: CASSLERGDYNEQFF. CDR3 sequence (DNA): TGTGCCAGCAGCTTAGAGCGGGGGGACTACAATGAGCAGTTCTTC.

This chain uses TRBV29-1 with TRBJ2-3; D unresolved. Germline values: CDR1 SQVTM, CDR2 ANQGSEA. Trimming cost V 3 bases and J 4 bases, with 8 bases left between them. The CDR3 contains 12 residues. The CDR3 coding sequence is TGCAGCGTTGACCACGGGTCAGATACGCAGTATTTT. This encodes CSVDHGSDTQYF.